Below, 9 T cell receptor beta chains from the same sample are listed, as sequenced in a study of sequential checkpoint blockade in melanoma. Treatment meaning: randomized to nivolumab then ipilimumab (arm A) or the reverse (arm B). TCRdb's table, derived via immunoSEQ multiplex PCR, lists solely in-frame clones and lacks some. Seen here are about 30,000 clones, 85% to 90% observed once, and the top ten hold about 15%. Sequences were derived from CD8+ T cells sorted from blood (inferred from file names), sampled from a patient given nivolumab and ipilimumab in sequence. These TCRs come from a human donor with melanoma.

The genes are TRBV11-2 and TRBJ1-2, with a tentative D call TRBD1 (6 bases). Germline V lookup: CDR1 SGHAT, CDR2 FQNNGV. Trimming pared 3 bases from V and 4 bases from J, leaving 12 bases between. This CDR3 region has 14 residues. The CDR3 nucleotides read TGTGCCAGCAGCTTGGTCGGGGGGGCCTATGGCTACACCTTC. This encodes CASSLVGGAYGYTF. Drawing the rest from reference TRBV11-2 and TRBJ1-2, the complete variable domain is EAGVAQSPRYKIIEKRQSVAFWCNPISGHATLYWYQQILGQGPKLLIQFQNNGVVDDSQLPKDRFSAERLKGVDSTLKIQPAKLEDSAVYLCASSLVGGAYGYTFGSGTRLTVV.

This chain links TRBV15 with TRBJ1-5; 9 positions agree with TRBD1. V lost 1 base, J lost 0 bases, and 7 bases stayed unmatched. In germline, CDR1 is LNHNV, CDR2 YYDKDF (reference sequence). The length of the CDR3 is 18 residues. CDR3 amino acids: CATSRGQGDVLSNQPQHF. CDR3 in DNA: TGTGCCACCAGCAGAGGACAGGGGGATGTGCTTAGCAATCAGCCCCAGCATTTT. The whole variable domain, remainder taken from reference TRBV15 and TRBJ1-5, is DAMVIQNPRYQVTQFGKPVTLSCSQTLNHNVMYWYQQKSSQAPKLLFHYYDKDFNNEADTPDNFQSRRPNTSFCFLDIRSPGLGDTAMYLCATSRGQGDVLSNQPQHFGDGTRLSIL.

This clone was detected only once. The CDR3 loop is CASSITTGAVLQGYTF. The CDR3 bases are TGTGCCAGTAGTATTACAACAGGCGCCGTACTGCAGGGCTACACCTTC. This chain links TRBV19 with TRBJ1-2; maybe TRBD1 (5 bases). Trimming removed 3 bases at V and 8 bases at J, with 22 bases between. Germline-derived CDR1 and CDR2 are LNHDA and SQIVND (reference sequence). The CDR3 has 16 amino acids.

The CDR3 coding sequence is TGTGCCTGGTCCTGGACGGGGGGGCATGAGCAGTTCTTC. This codes for CAWSWTGGHEQFF. This chain joins TRBV30 and TRBJ2-1; 8 nucleotides agree with TRBD2. CDR1 and CDR2 from the germline V gene are GTSNPN and SVGIG (reference sequence). The junction had 8 bases not matched to a gene; V was cut back by 5 bases and J by 8 bases. The CDR3 is made up of 13 amino acids.

The chain uses TRBV7-6 and TRBJ2-7; 12 bases align to TRBD2. The germline V gene has CDR1 SGHVS and CDR2 FNYEAQ. Unmatched junction bases numbered 6, after V lost 5 bases and J lost 4 bases. The CDR3 covers 15 residues. CDR3 sequence reads: CASSPGLAGPYEQYV. As DNA, the CDR3 is TGTGCCAGCAGCCCTGGACTAGCGGGGCCGTACGAGCAGTACGTC.

V and J are TRBV28 and TRBJ2-7; D is perhaps TRBD2 (6 bases). In germline, CDR1 is MDHEN, CDR2 SYDVKM. The CDR3 length is 14 residues. V lost 3 bases and J lost 3, with 12 bases in between. CDR3 loop: CASSLSGLFYEQYF. DNA of the CDR3: TGTGCCAGCAGTTTGTCGGGACTCTTCTACGAGCAGTACTTC.

This chain connects TRBV13 to TRBJ2-3; D is possibly TRBD2 (5 bases). Germline CDR1 reads PRHDT; CDR2 reads FYEKMQ (reference sequence). V was shortened by 5 bases and J by 0 bases, with 12 bases between the two germline ends. This CDR3 region has 15 residues. The CDR3 here is CASSQRRLSTDTQYF. CDR3 in DNA: TGTGCCAGCAGCCAGAGGAGGCTGAGCACAGATACGCAGTATTTT. The full variable domain, completed using reference TRBV13 and TRBJ2-3, is AAGVIQSPRHLIKEKRETATLKCYPIPRHDTVYWYQQGPGQDPQFLISFYEKMQSDKGSIPDRFSAQQFSDYHSELNMSSLELGDSALYFCASSQRRLSTDTQYFGPGTRLTVL.

This chain links TRBV6-5 with TRBJ2-3, with a weak D call TRBD1 (6 bases). The CDR3 contains 16 residues. The V gene lost 0 bases and the J gene lost 4 bases, with 14 bases spanning the gap. Germline V lookup: CDR1 MNHEY, CDR2 SVGAGI. The CDR3 nucleotides read TGTGCCAGCAGTTACTCGGCGACAGGCGAGTCAGATACGCAGTATTTT. Encoded protein: CASSYSATGESDTQYF.

This sequence joins TRBV28 and TRBJ2-3; 12 bases align to TRBD2. This CDR3 spans 16 amino acids. The germline CDR1 and CDR2 sequences are MDHEN and SYDVKM. With V trimmed by 5 bases and J by 4 bases, 7 bases remained unmatched. This chain's CDR3 is CASSGLAGGPPDTQYF. CDR3 nucleotides: TGTGCCAGCAGTGGGCTAGCGGGAGGGCCCCCAGATACGCAGTATTTT.